Described below is a single T cell receptor beta chain sequence and its context. The antigen is not known. TCRdb keeps only in-frame clones here, not all; method: immunoSEQ multiplex PCR. The sample lists some 56,000 clones; 89% were seen once. This entry belongs to a study of T cell responses to AZD1222 COVID-19 vaccine. Whole-study findings and limits: Along spike, vaccine-associated CD4 TCRs were found throughout, with dominance at 160-218 and 743-854. The study reported that nearly half of spike-specific TCRs target unmutated variant regions. White British donors predominated, females outnumbered males, and clonal diversity was possibly underestimated. Spike-specific TCR depth and breadth grew after two AZD1222 doses.

This TCR came from an adult who received the AZD1222 COVID-19 vaccine. The sequenced sample was peripheral blood, obtained 28 days after the second AZD1222 dose.

The CDR3 sequence: CASTTSEKDTQYF. The DNA of the CDR3 is TGTGCCAGCACCACCTCGGAGAAAGATACGCAGTATTTT. The chain recombines TRBV12-3 or TRBV12-4 with TRBJ2-3; D gene unclear. The ends were cut back, 7 bases at V and 5 bases at J, with 13 bases in the middle. The CDR3 loop spans 13 amino acids.